Listed below are T cell receptor beta chains from one sample, sequenced in a study of early T cells in non-severe SARS-CoV-2 infection. In TCRdb, the 5' RACE reads were re-called with MiXCR into one record per CDR3 protein. This table holds 55,000 to 65,000 distinct CDR3 sequences, about 12% found once. Source: whole blood, taken at baseline. These receptor sequences come from an adult who was a healthcare worker with PCR-confirmed SARS-CoV-2 infection or an uninfected control (not recorded which). The CDR3 runs from the conserved cysteine through the conserved F or W. A D gene is named only where the DNA matches it firmly. Size is stated for part of the rows, as once, few or many counts, or as a class when the clone is expanded.

CDR3,DNA,V,size,D,J
CASSFQVGDGEAFF,TGTGCCAGCAGTTTTCAGGTAGGGGACGGTGAAGCTTTCTTT,TRBV28,.,.,TRBJ1-1
CASSSSLLASETQYF,TGTGCCAGCAGCTCTTCTTTACTAGCTTCGGAGACCCAGTACTTC,TRBV9,.,.,TRBJ2-5
CASSSKVPRDTRNEKLFF,TGTGCCAGCAGCTCAAAGGTCCCACGGGACACTAGGAATGAAAAACTGTTTTTT,TRBV13,.,.,TRBJ1-4
CASSYGDSSYNEQFF,TGTGCCAGCAGTTACGGGGACTCCTCCTACAATGAGCAGTTCTTC,TRBV6-2/TRBV6-3,.,.,TRBJ2-1
CASSQERGSGHTDTQYF,TGCGCCAGCAGCCAAGAACGAGGTAGCGGGCACACAGATACGCAGTATTTT,TRBV4-3,.,TRBD2,TRBJ2-3
CASSQQTGSLTNRHYGYTF,TGTGCCAGCAGCCAGCAGACGGGATCCCTAACTAACCGCCACTATGGCTACACCTTC,TRBV3-1,once,.,TRBJ1-2
CASSFNRVGETQYF,TGTGCCAGCAGTTTTAACAGGGTCGGGGAGACCCAGTACTTC,TRBV12-3/TRBV12-4,few,.,TRBJ2-5
CSVDMGYEQYF,TGCAGCGTTGATATGGGTTACGAGCAGTACTTC,TRBV29-1,.,.,TRBJ2-7
CASSLPSLAGGNEQFF,TGTGCCAGCTCACTCCCGAGCCTAGCGGGAGGAAATGAGCAGTTCTTC,TRBV18,.,TRBD2,TRBJ2-1
CSASARDINNEQFF,TGCAGTGCTAGTGCCCGGGACATTAACAATGAGCAGTTCTTC,TRBV20-1,few,.,TRBJ2-1
CASILAGGPGETQYF,TGTGCCAGCATACTAGCGGGAGGGCCTGGAGAGACCCAGTACTTC,TRBV7-2,.,TRBD2,TRBJ2-5
CASSSDFGDTEAFF,TGTGCCAGCAGCTCGGACTTCGGGGACACTGAAGCTTTCTTT,TRBV7-2,many,.,TRBJ1-1
CPNLGGAGNTIYF,TGTCCCAATTTAGGGGGAGCTGGAAACACCATATATTTT,TRBV27,few,.,TRBJ1-3
CASSLQTSGGNEQFF,TGTGCCAGCAGCTTACAGACTAGCGGGGGCAATGAGCAGTTCTTC,TRBV7-2,.,TRBD2,TRBJ2-1
CASSKEGQGATNEKLFF,TGTGCCAGCAGCAAAGAGGGACAGGGGGCAACTAATGAAAAACTGTTTTTT,TRBV21-1,.,.,TRBJ1-4
CASSLEGRATQYF,TGTGCCAGCAGCTTAGAGGGTCGAGCGACCCAGTACTTC,TRBV11-2,.,.,TRBJ2-5
CASSLVQGAAEQFF,TGTGCCAGCAGTTTAGTACAGGGGGCAGCTGAGCAGTTCTTC,TRBV28,.,TRBD1,TRBJ2-1
CASSGDRVYEQFF,TGCGCCAGCAGCGGGGACAGGGTTTATGAGCAGTTCTTC,TRBV5-1,.,TRBD1,TRBJ2-1
CATSGDRVTGNTIYF,TGTGCCACCAGCGGCGACAGGGTCACCGGAAACACCATATATTTT,TRBV15,.,TRBD1,TRBJ1-3
CASSYRGQGGYGYTF,TGTGCCAGCAGTTACCGCGGACAGGGCGGCTATGGCTACACCTTC,TRBV12-3/TRBV12-4,many,TRBD1,TRBJ1-2
CAISASGQGGTDTQYF,TGTGCCATCAGTGCCTCCGGACAGGGAGGAACAGATACGCAGTATTTT,TRBV10-3,many,TRBD1,TRBJ2-3
CASSYQLAGGPDEQFF,TGTGCCAGCAGTTACCAACTAGCGGGAGGGCCCGATGAGCAGTTCTTC,TRBV6-2/TRBV6-3,many,TRBD2,TRBJ2-1
CASSLSVTGAYNEQFF,TGTGCCAGCAGCTTATCCGTGACAGGGGCTTACAATGAGCAGTTCTTC,TRBV7-6,many,TRBD1,TRBJ2-1
CASRLALGFQETQYF,TGTGCCAGCAGACTAGCTCTCGGATTCCAAGAGACCCAGTACTTC,TRBV2,few,.,TRBJ2-5
CSARVRTGNSPLHF,TGCAGTGCTAGAGTTAGGACAGGGAATTCACCCCTCCACTTT,TRBV20-1,.,TRBD1,TRBJ1-6
CASRGTENSPLHF,TGTGCCAGCAGAGGAACAGAGAATTCACCCCTCCACTTT,TRBV12-3/TRBV12-4,many,.,TRBJ1-6
CASSPAVGVETQYF,TGTGCCAGCTCACCAGCGGTCGGTGTTGAGACCCAGTACTTC,TRBV18,few,.,TRBJ2-5
CASKRSAFEKLFF,TGTGCCAGCAAAAGGTCGGCGTTCGAAAAACTGTTTTTT,TRBV28,few,.,TRBJ1-4
CASSYGDEQYF,TGTGCCAGCAGTTACGGGGACGAGCAGTACTTC,TRBV6-5,many,.,TRBJ2-7
CASSVGDRDTGELFF,TGTGCCAGCAGCGTAGGGGACAGAGACACCGGGGAGCTGTTTTTT,TRBV9,.,TRBD1,TRBJ2-2
CASSYGTGIYEQYF,TGTGCCAGCAGTTATGGGACAGGAATCTACGAGCAGTACTTC,TRBV27,few,TRBD1,TRBJ2-7
CASSESGSFSYNEQFF,TGTGCCAGCAGTGAGAGCGGGAGCTTCTCCTACAATGAGCAGTTCTTC,TRBV6-1,many,TRBD2,TRBJ2-1
CASSQVANNEQFF,TGTGCCAGCAGCCAAGTCGCTAACAATGAGCAGTTCTTC,TRBV3-1,few,.,TRBJ2-1